The 22 T cell receptor beta chains below come from one sample, sequenced in a study of OX40 agonist ivuxolimab in advanced cancers. Measured with immunoSEQ multiplex PCR; TCRdb has only the in-frame clones, and not every one. The profile shows tens of thousands of clones, over 90% of them singletons. The sample was CD4+ or CD8+ T cells sorted from blood, taken in a trial of the OX40 agonist ivuxolimab. The origin of the receptors is an adult with an advanced solid tumor such as melanoma, head and neck, liver or kidney cancer.

The genes are TRBV14 and TRBJ2-7; D may be TRBD2 (5 bases). CDR3 length: 15 residues. Germline V gene data show CDR1 as SGHDN and CDR2 as FVKESK. V lost 4 bases, J lost 5 bases, and 18 bases lay in between. The CDR3 nucleotides read TGTGCCAGCAGCCCCATATGGACTGGCGGCAACGAGCAGTACTTC. Encoded protein: CASSPIWTGGNEQYF.

The V gene is TRBV27, the J gene TRBJ1-1; D remains unclear. V was trimmed by 0 bases and J by 4 bases, leaving 12 bases between them. Germline V gives CDR1 MNHEY, CDR2 SMNVEV (reference sequence). This CDR3 contains 15 residues. Here the CDR3 reads CASSLSSQAGTEAFF. The DNA for the CDR3 is TGTGCCAGCAGTTTATCGTCTCAGGCGGGCACTGAAGCTTTCTTT.

This chain links TRBV10-1 with TRBJ2-7; 8 bases are a match to TRBD1. CDR1 and CDR2 from the germline V gene are WNHNN and SYGVQD (reference sequence). J was trimmed by 2 bases and V by 6 bases; bases with no gene match: 6. CDR3 size: 14 residues. The CDR3: CASSLGQGPYEQYF. The CDR3 DNA sequence: TGCGCCAGCAGCCTAGGACAGGGCCCCTACGAGCAGTACTTC.

V usage is TRBV10-3 and J usage is TRBJ1-2, with D unclear. This CDR3 has 11 amino acids. V was shortened by 4 bases and J by 7 bases, with 7 bases between the two germline ends. Germline V gene lookup returns CDR1 ENHRY and CDR2 SYGVKD. DNA of the CDR3: TGTGCCATCAGTGGGGGTCTTGGCTACACCTTC. It yields the protein CAISGGLGYTF.

The sample holds a few counts of this clone. V usage is TRBV29-1 and J usage is TRBJ2-5; D is uncertain. Looked up from germline, CDR1 is SQVTM and CDR2 is ANQGSEA. V lost 4 bases, J lost 3 bases, and 3 bases lay in between. The CDR3 spans 10 residues. CDR3 DNA sequence: TGCAGCGTTGTTAAAGAGACCCAGTACTTC. Protein product: CSVVKETQYF.

The chain carries TRBV2 and TRBJ1-2, with a tentative D call TRBD1 (5 bases). Germline V gene lookup returns CDR1 SNHLY and CDR2 FYNNEI. The CDR3 totals 13 residues. Trimming left V 10 bases short and J 2 bases short, with 14 bases between. CDR3 in amino acids: CANVLRDNYGYTF. The CDR3 nucleotides are TGTGCCAACGTCCTCAGGGACAACTATGGCTACACCTTC. The complete variable domain, with remaining parts taken from reference TRBV2 and TRBJ1-2, reads EPEVTQTPSHQVTQMGQEVILRCVPISNHLYFYWYRQILGQKVEFLVSFYNNEISEKSEIFDDQFSVERPDGSNFTLKIRSTKLEDSAMYFCANVLRDNYGYTFGSGTRLTVV.

The sample holds a few counts of this clone. CDR3 protein: CASSQDLDSSNQPQHF. CDR3 DNA sequence: TGCGCCAGCAGCCAAGATCTGGACAGTAGCAATCAGCCCCAGCATTTT. The chain combines TRBV4-3 with TRBJ1-5; possibly TRBD1 for D (6 bases). The V and J ends lost 0 bases and 0 bases respectively, with 9 bases between them. Germline V gene lookup returns CDR1 LGHNA and CDR2 YSLEER. The CDR3 consists of 16 residues.

CDR3 sequence reads: CASSPSGQGNTEAFF. Written as DNA, the CDR3 is TGCGCCAGCAGCCCCTCGGGACAGGGGAACACTGAAGCTTTCTTT. The rearrangement joins TRBV5-1 to TRBJ1-1; TRBD1 matches 9 bases. The CDR3 is made up of 15 amino acids. The germline V gene has CDR1 SGHRS and CDR2 YFSETQ. The V and J ends lost 4 bases and 1 base, in that order; junction bases with no gene match: 5. The full variable domain, completed using reference TRBV5-1 and TRBJ1-1, is KAGVTQTPRYLIKTRGQQVTLSCSPISGHRSVSWYQQTPGQGLQFLFEYFSETQRNKGNFPGRFSGRQFSNSRSEMNVSTLELGDSALYLCASSPSGQGNTEAFFGQGTRLTVV.

This clone was seen only once. The chain recombines TRBV28 with TRBJ1-3; tentative D call: TRBD1 (6 bases). V was cut by 5 bases and J by 8 bases, with 22 bases left in between. This CDR3 is 16 amino acids long. The germline V gene encodes CDR1 MDHEN and CDR2 SYDVKM. The chain's CDR3 is CASSPTRQDHSDTIYF. CDR3 nucleotide sequence: TGTGCCAGCAGTCCTACCCGACAGGATCATAGCGACACCATATATTTT.

This clone came up a few times. The chain links TRBV7-2 to TRBJ1-1; 7 positions agree with TRBD1. The CDR3 is 13 residues long. Germline V gene data show CDR1 as SGHTA and CDR2 as FQGNSA. Trimming at V came to 5 bases and at J to 4 bases, leaving 4 bases not matched to a gene. The CDR3 region is CASSPTGVTEAFF. In DNA form, the CDR3 reads TGTGCCAGCAGCCCAACAGGGGTCACTGAAGCTTTCTTT.

The chain recombines TRBV9 with TRBJ2-5, with TRBD2 matching over 7 bases. CDR1 is SGDLS, CDR2 YYNGEE, per germline. The CDR3 extends over 14 amino acids. Trimming removed 0 bases from V and 2 bases from J; junction bases left unmatched: 1. The CDR3: CASSVGTRQETQYF. CDR3 DNA: TGTGCCAGCAGCGTAGGGACTAGGCAAGAGACCCAGTACTTC.

This clone was found a few times. The chain employs TRBV30 and TRBJ1-5; 9 nucleotides align to TRBD1. The CDR3 spans 14 residues. The V gene end was trimmed by 2 bases and the J gene end by 6 bases; junction bases not matched to a gene: 5. From germline, CDR1 is GTSNPN and CDR2 SVGIG (reference sequence). The CDR3 here is CAWSPTGGGQPQHF. The CDR3 region has the DNA TGTGCCTGGAGTCCAACAGGGGGCGGTCAGCCCCAGCATTTT.

This clone was picked up a small number of times. This rearrangement joins TRBV2 to TRBJ1-1; D is possibly TRBD1 (6 bases). Trimming cost V 8 bases and J 0 bases, with 10 bases left between them. Germline V gene sequence: CDR1 SNHLY, CDR2 FYNNEI. This CDR3 region has 13 residues. The CDR3 here is CASGQGMNTEAFF. The CDR3 bases are TGTGCCAGCGGCCAGGGGATGAACACTGAAGCTTTCTTT.

The gene calls are TRBV2 and TRBJ2-4; TRBD1 aligns across 7 bases. With 8 bases clipped from V and 9 bases from J, the junction kept 7 bases outside the gene matches. The CDR3 totals 12 residues. Germline assignment: CDR1 SNHLY and CDR2 FYNNEI. The DNA of the CDR3 is TGTGCCAGCCTTGGGGACAGACCCATTCAGTACTTC. Translated, it gives CASLGDRPIQYF.

The chain has TRBV11-2 and TRBJ2-6; either TRBD1 or TRBD2 may supply D (5 bases each). Germline lookup yields CDR1 SGHAT and CDR2 FQNNGV. The ends were cut back, 3 bases at V and 0 bases at J, with 15 bases in the middle. The CDR3 is 18 amino acids. CDR3 bases: TGTGCCAGCAGCTTTCGGGGCAGGCCATACTCTGGGGCCAACGTCCTGACTTTC. Protein: CASSFRGRPYSGANVLTF.

This chain joins TRBV6-6 and TRBJ1-1; D perhaps matches TRBD1 (6 bases). The V gene's germline CDR1 is MNHNY and CDR2 SVGAGI (reference sequence). The CDR3 contains 16 residues. V was clipped by 0 bases and J by 6 bases, with 17 bases between them. The CDR3 DNA is TGTGCCAGCAGTTACTCGATCTATAACAGGGAGGCTGAAGCTTTCTTT. Translated, it gives CASSYSIYNREAEAFF.

This rearrangement joins TRBV2 to TRBJ1-2; 7 bases fit TRBD1. The V segment lost 6 bases and the J segment 0 bases; nucleotides outside the gene matches: 10. This CDR3 comprises 16 residues. The germline CDR1 and CDR2 sequences are SNHLY and FYNNEI. CDR3: CASRRQGITPNYGYTF. The CDR3 nucleotides read TGTGCCAGCAGACGACAGGGAATTACCCCTAACTATGGCTACACCTTC.

This clone appeared once. This chain joins TRBV4-1 and TRBJ1-5; unclear D gene. The germline CDR1 and CDR2 sequences are MGHRA and YSYEKL. Between the trimmed V and J ends, which lost 0 bases and 2 bases, there was a span of 8 bases. CDR3 size: 15 residues. The CDR3 loop reads CASSQELVGNQPQHF. In nucleotides, the CDR3 is TGCGCCAGCAGCCAAGAGTTAGTGGGCAATCAGCCCCAGCATTTT.

J is TRBJ2-7 and V is TRBV27; D ambiguous. V was cut by 2 bases and J by 4 bases, with 9 bases left in between. The CDR3 spans 13 residues. Germline V gene lookup returns CDR1 MNHEY and CDR2 SMNVEV (reference sequence). The CDR3 nucleotides read TGTGCCAGCAGTTTAGGGCTCCATTACGAGCAGTACTTC. Translation gives CASSLGLHYEQYF.

This chain uses TRBV28 with TRBJ1-1, with 7 bases identical to TRBD1. Germline V lookup: CDR1 MDHEN, CDR2 SYDVKM. The CDR3 loop spans 14 amino acids. The V and J ends lost 6 bases and 5 bases, in that order; junction bases with no gene match: 9. CDR3 sequence: CASRLQGYGTEAFF. CDR3 DNA sequence: TGTGCCAGCAGATTACAGGGGTACGGGACTGAAGCTTTCTTT.

V is TRBV5-8 and J is TRBJ2-5; D might be TRBD1 or TRBD2, each matching 5 bases. This CDR3 is 13 amino acids long. Trimming stripped 2 bases from V and 5 bases from J, with 10 bases between. Germline values: CDR1 SGHTS, CDR2 YDEGEE. The CDR3 is CASSFGGPETQYF. As DNA, the CDR3 is TGTGCCAGCAGCTTTGGGGGTCCGGAGACCCAGTACTTC. Complete variable domain (other parts from reference TRBV5-8 and TRBJ2-5): EAGVTQSPTHLIKTRGQQATLRCSPISGHTSVYWYQQALGLGLQFLLWYDEGEERNRGNFPPRFSGRQFPNYSSELNVNALELEDSALYLCASSFGGPETQYFGPGTRLLVL.

The chain is built from TRBV11-3 and TRBJ1-2; D ambiguous. Per germline, CDR1 SGHNT and CDR2 YENEEA. The V end was cut by 2 bases, the J end by 8 bases, with 12 bases between. This CDR3 comprises 13 residues. CDR3 residues: CASSLSTGYGYTF. The CDR3 DNA reads as TGTGCCAGCAGCTTATCGACGGGCTACGGCTACACCTTC.